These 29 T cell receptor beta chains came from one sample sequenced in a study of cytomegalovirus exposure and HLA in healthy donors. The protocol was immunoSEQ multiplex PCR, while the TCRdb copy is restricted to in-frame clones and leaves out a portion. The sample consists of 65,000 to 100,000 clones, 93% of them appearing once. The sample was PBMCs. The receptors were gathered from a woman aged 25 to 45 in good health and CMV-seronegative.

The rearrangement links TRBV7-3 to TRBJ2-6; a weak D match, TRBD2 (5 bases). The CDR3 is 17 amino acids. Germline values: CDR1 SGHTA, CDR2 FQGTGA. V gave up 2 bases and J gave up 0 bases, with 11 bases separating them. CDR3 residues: CASSLFGESSGANVLTF. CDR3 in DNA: TGTGCCAGCAGCTTATTTGGGGAGTCCTCTGGGGCCAACGTCCTGACTTTC.

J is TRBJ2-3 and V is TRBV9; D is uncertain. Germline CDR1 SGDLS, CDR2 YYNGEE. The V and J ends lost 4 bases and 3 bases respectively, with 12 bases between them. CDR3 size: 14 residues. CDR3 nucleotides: TGTGCCAGCAGCCCCTCCTCCGTGACAGATACGCAGTATTTT. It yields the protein CASSPSSVTDTQYF.

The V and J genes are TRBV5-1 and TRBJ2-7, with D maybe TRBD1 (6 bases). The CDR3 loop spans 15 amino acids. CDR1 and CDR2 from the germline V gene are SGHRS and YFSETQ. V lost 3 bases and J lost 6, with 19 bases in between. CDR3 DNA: TGCGCCAGCAGCTCGCTGAGTGGGGGCCCCCTCGAGCAGTACTTC. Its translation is CASSSLSGGPLEQYF. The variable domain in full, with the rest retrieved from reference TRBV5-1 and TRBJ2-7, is KAGVTQTPRYLIKTRGQQVTLSCSPISGHRSVSWYQQTPGQGLQFLFEYFSETQRNKGNFPGRFSGRQFSNSRSEMNVSTLELGDSALYLCASSSLSGGPLEQYFGPGTRLTVT.

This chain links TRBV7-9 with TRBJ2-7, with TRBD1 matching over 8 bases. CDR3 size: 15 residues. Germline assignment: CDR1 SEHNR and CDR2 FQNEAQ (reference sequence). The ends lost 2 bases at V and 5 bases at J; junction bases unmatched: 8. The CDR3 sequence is CASSLQGARLDEQYF. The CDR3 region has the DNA TGTGCCAGCAGCTTACAGGGGGCGCGGCTGGACGAGCAGTACTTC.

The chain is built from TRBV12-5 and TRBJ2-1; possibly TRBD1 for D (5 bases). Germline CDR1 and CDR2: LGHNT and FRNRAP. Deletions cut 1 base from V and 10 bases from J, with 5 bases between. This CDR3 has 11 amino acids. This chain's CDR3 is CASGLGTEQFF. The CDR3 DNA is TGTGCTAGTGGTTTGGGGACAGAGCAGTTCTTC.

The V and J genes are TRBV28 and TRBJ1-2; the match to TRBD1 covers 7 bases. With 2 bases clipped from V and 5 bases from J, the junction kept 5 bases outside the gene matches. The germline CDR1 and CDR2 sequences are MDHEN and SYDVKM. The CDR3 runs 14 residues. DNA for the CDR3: TGTGCCAGCAGTTTAGGATGGGGACAGTATGGCTACACCTTC. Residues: CASSLGWGQYGYTF.

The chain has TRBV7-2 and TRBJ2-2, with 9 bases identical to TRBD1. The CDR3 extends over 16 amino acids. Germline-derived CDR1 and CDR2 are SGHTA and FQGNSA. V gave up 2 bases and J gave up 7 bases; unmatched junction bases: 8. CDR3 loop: CASSLTIDRGDGELFF. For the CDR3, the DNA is TGTGCCAGCAGCTTAACCATCGACAGGGGGGACGGGGAGCTGTTTTTT.

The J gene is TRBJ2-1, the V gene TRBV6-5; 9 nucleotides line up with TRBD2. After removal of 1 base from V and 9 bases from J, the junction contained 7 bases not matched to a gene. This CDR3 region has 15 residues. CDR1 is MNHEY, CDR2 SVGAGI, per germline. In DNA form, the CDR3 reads TGTGCCAGCAGTTACTGGGGACTAGCCGGGGGTGAGCAGTTCTTC. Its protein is CASSYWGLAGGEQFF.

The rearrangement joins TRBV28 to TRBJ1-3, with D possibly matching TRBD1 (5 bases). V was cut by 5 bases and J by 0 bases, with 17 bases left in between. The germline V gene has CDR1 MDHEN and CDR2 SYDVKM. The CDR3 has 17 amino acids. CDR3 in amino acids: CASSRAGTGGSGNTIYF. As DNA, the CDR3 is TGTGCCAGCAGTCGGGCCGGGACTGGAGGCTCTGGAAACACCATATATTTT.

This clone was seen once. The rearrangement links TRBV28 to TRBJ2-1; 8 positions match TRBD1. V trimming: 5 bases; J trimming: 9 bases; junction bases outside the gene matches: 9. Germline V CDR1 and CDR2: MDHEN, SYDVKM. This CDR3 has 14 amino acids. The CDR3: CASSLRTGFSEQFF. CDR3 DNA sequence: TGTGCCAGCAGTCTGCGGACAGGGTTTTCTGAGCAGTTCTTC.

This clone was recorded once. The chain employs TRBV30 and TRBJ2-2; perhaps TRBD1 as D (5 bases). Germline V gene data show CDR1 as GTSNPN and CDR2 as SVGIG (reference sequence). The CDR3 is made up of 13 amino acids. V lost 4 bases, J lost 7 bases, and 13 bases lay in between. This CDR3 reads CAWTVVRGGELFF. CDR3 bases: TGTGCCTGGACGGTAGTAAGGGGCGGGGAGCTGTTTTTT.

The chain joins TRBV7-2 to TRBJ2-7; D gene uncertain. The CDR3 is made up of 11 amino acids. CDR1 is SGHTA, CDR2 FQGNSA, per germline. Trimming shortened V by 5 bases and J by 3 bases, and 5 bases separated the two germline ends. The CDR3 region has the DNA TGTGCCAGCAGCCTCCGCTACGAGCAGTACTTC. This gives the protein CASSLRYEQYF.

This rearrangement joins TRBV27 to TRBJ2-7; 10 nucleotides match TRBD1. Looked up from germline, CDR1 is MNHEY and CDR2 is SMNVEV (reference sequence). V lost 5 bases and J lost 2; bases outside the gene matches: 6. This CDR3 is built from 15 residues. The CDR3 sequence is CASSHRDRGPYEQYF. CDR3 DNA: TGTGCCAGCAGTCACCGGGACAGGGGTCCCTACGAGCAGTACTTC.

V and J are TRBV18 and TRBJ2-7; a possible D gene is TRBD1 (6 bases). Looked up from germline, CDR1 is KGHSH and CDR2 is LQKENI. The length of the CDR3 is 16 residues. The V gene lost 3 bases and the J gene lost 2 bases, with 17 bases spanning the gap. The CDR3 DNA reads TGTGCCAGCTCACCTCCCGGAGAAACAGGGACCTACGAGCAGTACTTC. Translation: CASSPPGETGTYEQYF.

This CDR3 is CASSPGQGGQQPQHF. DNA of the CDR3: TGTGCCAGCTCACCCGGACAGGGAGGGCAGCAGCCCCAGCATTTT. The V gene is TRBV18, the J gene TRBJ1-5, with 8 bases that match TRBD1. Germline V lookup: CDR1 KGHSH, CDR2 LQKENI. The V segment lost 3 bases and the J segment 7 bases; nucleotides outside the gene matches: 8. The CDR3 consists of 15 residues.

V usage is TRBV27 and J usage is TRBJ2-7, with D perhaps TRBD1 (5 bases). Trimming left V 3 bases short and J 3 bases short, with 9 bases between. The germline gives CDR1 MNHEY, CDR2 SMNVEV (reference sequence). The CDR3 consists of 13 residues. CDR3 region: CASSFGQGYEQYF. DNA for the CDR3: TGTGCCAGCAGTTTCGGGCAGGGCTACGAGCAGTACTTC.

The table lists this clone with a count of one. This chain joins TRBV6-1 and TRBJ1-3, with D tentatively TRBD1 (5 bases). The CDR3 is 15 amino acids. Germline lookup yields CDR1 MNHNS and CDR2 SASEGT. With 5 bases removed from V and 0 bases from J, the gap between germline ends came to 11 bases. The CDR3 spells CASSPTGVSGNTIYF. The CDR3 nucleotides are TGTGCCAGCAGTCCTACAGGCGTCTCTGGAAACACCATATATTTT.

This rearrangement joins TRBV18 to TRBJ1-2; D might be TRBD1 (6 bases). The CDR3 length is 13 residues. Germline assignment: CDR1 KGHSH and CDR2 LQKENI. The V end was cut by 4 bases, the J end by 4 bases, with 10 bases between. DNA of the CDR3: TGTGCCAGCTCACAAGGACAGACCTATGGCTACACCTTC. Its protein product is CASSQGQTYGYTF.

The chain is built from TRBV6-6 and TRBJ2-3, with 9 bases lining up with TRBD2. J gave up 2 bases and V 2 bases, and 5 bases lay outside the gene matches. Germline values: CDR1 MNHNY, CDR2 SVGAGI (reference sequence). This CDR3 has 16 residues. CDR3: CASSYPRGGFTDTQYF. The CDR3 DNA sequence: TGTGCCAGCAGTTACCCGCGGGGGGGCTTCACAGATACGCAGTATTTT.

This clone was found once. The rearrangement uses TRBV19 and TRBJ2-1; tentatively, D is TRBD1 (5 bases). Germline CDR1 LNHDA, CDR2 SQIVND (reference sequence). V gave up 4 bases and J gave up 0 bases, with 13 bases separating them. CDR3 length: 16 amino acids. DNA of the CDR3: TGTGCCAGTAGTACCCGACAGCCTAGCTCCTACAATGAGCAGTTCTTC. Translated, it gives CASSTRQPSSYNEQFF.

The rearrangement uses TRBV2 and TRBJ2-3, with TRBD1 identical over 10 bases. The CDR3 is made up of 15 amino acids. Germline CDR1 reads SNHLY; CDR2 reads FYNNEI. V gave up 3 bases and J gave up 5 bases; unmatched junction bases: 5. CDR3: CASSDRQGAEDTQYF. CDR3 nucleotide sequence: TGTGCCAGCAGTGATCGACAGGGGGCGGAAGATACGCAGTATTTT.

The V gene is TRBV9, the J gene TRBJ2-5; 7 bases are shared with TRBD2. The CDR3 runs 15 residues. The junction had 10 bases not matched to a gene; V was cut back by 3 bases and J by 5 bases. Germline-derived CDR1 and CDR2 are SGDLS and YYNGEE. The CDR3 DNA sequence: TGTGCCAGCAGCGACGTACGGGCGGGGGAGGAGACCCAGTACTTC. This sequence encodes CASSDVRAGEETQYF.

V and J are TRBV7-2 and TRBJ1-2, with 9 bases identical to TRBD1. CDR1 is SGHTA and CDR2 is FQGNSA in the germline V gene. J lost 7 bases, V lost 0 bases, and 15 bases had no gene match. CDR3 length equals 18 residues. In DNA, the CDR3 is TGTGCCAGCAGCTTAGCAGGTGATATTCGGGACAGGGTGCGTGGCTACACCTTC. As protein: CASSLAGDIRDRVRGYTF.

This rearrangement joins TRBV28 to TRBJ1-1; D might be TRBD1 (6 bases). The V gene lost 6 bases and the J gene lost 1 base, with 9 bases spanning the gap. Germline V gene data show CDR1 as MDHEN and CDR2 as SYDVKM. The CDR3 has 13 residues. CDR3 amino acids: CASRIQGNTEAFF. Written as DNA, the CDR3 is TGTGCCAGCAGGATACAGGGGAACACTGAAGCTTTCTTT.

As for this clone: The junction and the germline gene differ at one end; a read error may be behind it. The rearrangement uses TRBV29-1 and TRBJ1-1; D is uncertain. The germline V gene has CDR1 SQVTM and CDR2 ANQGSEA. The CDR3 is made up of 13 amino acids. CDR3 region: CSVEGSLRTEAFF. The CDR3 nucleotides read TGCAGCGTGGAAGGGTCTCTTAGAACTGAAGCTTTCTTT.

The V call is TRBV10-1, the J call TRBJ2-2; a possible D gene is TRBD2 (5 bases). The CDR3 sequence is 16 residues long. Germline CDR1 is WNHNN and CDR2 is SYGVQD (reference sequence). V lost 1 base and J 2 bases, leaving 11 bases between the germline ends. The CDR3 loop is CASSEWGRDNTGELFF. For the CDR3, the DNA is TGCGCCAGCAGTGAGTGGGGTCGGGATAACACCGGGGAGCTGTTTTTT.

The CDR3 DNA is TGTGCCAGCAGCGTAACGACAGGGGGCACTGAAGCTTTCTTT. Residues: CASSVTTGGTEAFF. The chain combines TRBV9 with TRBJ1-1; TRBD1 matches 9 bases. Germline V gene sequence: CDR1 SGDLS, CDR2 YYNGEE. Trimming cost V 1 base and J 4 bases; bases outside gene matches: 2. The CDR3 runs to 14 residues.

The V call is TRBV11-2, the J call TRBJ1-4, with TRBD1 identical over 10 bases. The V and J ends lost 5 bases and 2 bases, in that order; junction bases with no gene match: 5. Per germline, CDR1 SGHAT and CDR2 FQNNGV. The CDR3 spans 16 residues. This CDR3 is CASSERGQGTNEKLFF. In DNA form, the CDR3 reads TGTGCCAGCAGCGAGAGGGGACAGGGGACTAATGAAAAACTGTTTTTT.

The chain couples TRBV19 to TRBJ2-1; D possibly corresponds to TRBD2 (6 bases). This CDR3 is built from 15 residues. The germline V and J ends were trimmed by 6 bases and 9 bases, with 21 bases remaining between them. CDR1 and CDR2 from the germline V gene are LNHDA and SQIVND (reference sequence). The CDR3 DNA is TGTGCCAGTAGCCACCCTTGGGCGGGAAGCGGTGAGCAGTTCTTC. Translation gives CASSHPWAGSGEQFF.